This TCR beta chain was sequenced in a study of blood T cell repertoires in COVID-19. The CDR3 consists of 15 residues. CDR1 and CDR2 (germline): MDHEN, SYDVKM. V dropped 6 bases and J dropped 6; count of bases not matched to a gene: 10. Libraries were prepared by immunoSEQ multiplex PCR; TCRdb keeps only in-frame clonotypes and omits some of them. Of hundreds of thousands of clones listed, 65% to 90% are singletons. The TCR originated in a man in his fifties or sixties with active or convalescent COVID-19. The chain is built from TRBV28 and TRBJ1-5; 8 positions match TRBD1. The sequenced material came from peripheral blood. The CDR3 protein is CASRLGTGSSQPQHF. The CDR3 DNA is TGTGCCAGCAGGCTTGGGACAGGAAGTAGTCAGCCCCAGCATTTT.